This T cell receptor (beta chain) emerged from a study of blood T cell repertoires in COVID-19. Study in general: Samples taken during acute and convalescent COVID-19 were collected in the United States, Italy and Spain. The cDNA or gDNA used as material had been derived from T cells, B-cell-depleted T cells, or PBMCs.

V lost 4 bases and J lost 1, with 11 bases in between. This CDR3 spans 15 amino acids. Germline V gene sequence: CDR1 MNHEY, CDR2 SVGAGI. Authors' methods: Quantification of nucleated cells was approximated via reference gene primer amplification. Repertoires were generated with immunoSEQ multiplex PCR, while TCRdb's copy carries only in-frame clones and drops some. V and J calls and clone size are those listed in that table; D and trimming were worked out from the DNA. The sample shows tens of thousands of clones, 82% of them seen only once. The sample was peripheral blood. This receptor was identified in a human donor in a cohort sampled during active COVID-19. This sequence joins TRBV6-5 and TRBJ1-5; unclear D gene. CDR3 nucleotide sequence: TGTGCCAGCAGTTCTCGGTGGAGGAGCAATCAGCCCCAGCATTTT. Its protein is CASSSRWRSNQPQHF.